This is a list of T cell receptor beta chains from one sample in a study of Ad26.COV2.S vaccination and SARS-CoV-2 variants. Produced via immunoSEQ multiplex PCR; TCRdb's table is partial and in-frame only. The sample comprises 430,000 or so clones, 89% of which are singletons, and about 2.5% rests with the top ten. The sequenced sample was peripheral blood, obtained in a trial of Ad26.COV2.S vaccine versus placebo. The receptors were gathered from a person aged 18-60 years who received the Ad26.COV2.S COVID-19 vaccine or a placebo. Each CDR3 is given with its conserved first and last residue. Fields, in order: clone size, V gene, D gene, J gene, CDR3 length, CDR3 DNA, CDR3 protein. The D gene is left open where the match is weak. Only some rows state a clone size, as once, few, many or a class for expanded clones.

size: -
V: TRBV7-3
D: -
J: TRBJ2-2
length: 14
DNA: TGTGCCAGCAGCTTAAGGCGGGATGCCGGGGAGCTGTTTTTT
CDR3: CASSLRRDAGELFF

size: once
V: TRBV9
D: TRBD1
J: TRBJ1-2
length: 20
DNA: TGTGCCAGCAGCGTAGGATCAGATCGCGGGACAGGTCACGGCGACTATGGCTACACCTTC
CDR3: CASSVGSDRGTGHGDYGYTF

size: -
V: TRBV7-6
D: TRBD1
J: TRBJ2-7
length: 13
DNA: TGTGCCAGCAGCTCAGGACAGGTCCACGAGCAGTACTTC
CDR3: CASSSGQVHEQYF

size: -
V: TRBV28
D: -
J: TRBJ2-7
length: 14
DNA: TGTGCCAGCAGTTCGCGGACTGCGTCCTACGAGCAGTACTTC
CDR3: CASSSRTASYEQYF

size: -
V: TRBV7-9
D: -
J: TRBJ1-2
length: 13
DNA: TGTGCCAGCAGCACCCCCCGCCAGAATGGCTACACCTTC
CDR3: CASSTPRQNGYTF

size: -
V: TRBV5-1
D: -
J: TRBJ1-3
length: 14
DNA: TGCGCCAGCAGCTTGGTGGGGTCTGGAAACACCATATATTTT
CDR3: CASSLVGSGNTIYF

size: -
V: TRBV5-1
D: TRBD1
J: TRBJ2-5
length: 15
DNA: TGCGCCAGCAGCGAGTACAGGGGACCCCAAGAGACCCAGTACTTC
CDR3: CASSEYRGPQETQYF

size: -
V: TRBV6-2/TRBV6-3
D: -
J: TRBJ1-3
length: 17
DNA: TGTGCCAGCAGTTATCATTTCGGGGCCGCCTCTGGAAACACCATATATTTT
CDR3: CASSYHFGAASGNTIYF

size: -
V: TRBV7-9
D: -
J: TRBJ2-4
length: 14
DNA: TGTGCCAGCAGCTTATTGTCAGGGGAAAACATTCAGTACTTC
CDR3: CASSLLSGENIQYF

size: -
V: TRBV11-2
D: TRBD2
J: TRBJ2-3
length: 15
DNA: TGTGCCAGCAGCTTAGGAGGGAGGGCCGGGGATACGCAGTATTTT
CDR3: CASSLGGRAGDTQYF

size: -
V: TRBV5-1
D: -
J: TRBJ2-7
length: 14
DNA: TGCGCCAGCAGCCCGCCAGGGACGGGCTACGAGCAGTACTTC
CDR3: CASSPPGTGYEQYF

size: -
V: TRBV7-6
D: -
J: TRBJ2-5
length: 15
DNA: TGTGCCAGCAGCCGGCGGTGGGACCGTCAAGAGACCCAGTACTTC
CDR3: CASSRRWDRQETQYF

size: -
V: TRBV7-9
D: TRBD2
J: TRBJ2-2
length: 17
DNA: TGTGCCAGCAGTCGAAATAGCGGGGAGCCGAACACCGGGGAGCTGTTTTTT
CDR3: CASSRNSGEPNTGELFF

size: -
V: TRBV5-1
D: -
J: TRBJ2-2
length: 14
DNA: TGCGCCAGCAGCCAAACAGGGAGCGCCGGGGAGCTGTTTTTT
CDR3: CASSQTGSAGELFF

size: once
V: TRBV6-5
D: -
J: TRBJ2-1
length: 11
DNA: TGTGCCAGCGAACGATACAATGAGCAGTTCTTC
CDR3: CASERYNEQFF

size: -
V: TRBV5-4
D: -
J: TRBJ2-3
length: 14
DNA: TGTGCCAGCAGCGAGGGGGGACGCCTGGATACGCAGTATTTT
CDR3: CASSEGGRLDTQYF

size: -
V: TRBV6-6
D: TRBD1
J: TRBJ1-2
length: 14
DNA: TGTGCCAGCACCTTGAAGGGACAGCCCTATGGCTACACCTTC
CDR3: CASTLKGQPYGYTF

size: -
V: TRBV3-1/TRBV3-2
D: -
J: TRBJ1-2
length: 16
DNA: TGTGCCAGCAGCCAAGATCCAGGGCCTGCTAACTATGGCTACACCTTC
CDR3: CASSQDPGPANYGYTF

size: -
V: TRBV2
D: -
J: TRBJ1-2
length: 11
DNA: TGTGCCAGCAGTGCCGGTGTGGGCTACACCTTC
CDR3: CASSAGVGYTF

size: -
V: TRBV9
D: -
J: TRBJ2-2
length: 14
DNA: TGTGCCAGCAGCGGGACTGGGCACACCGGGGAGCTGTTTTTT
CDR3: CASSGTGHTGELFF

size: -
V: TRBV4-2
D: -
J: TRBJ1-3
length: 15
DNA: TGTGCCAGCAGCCGATTGACGGATGCCGGAAACACCATATATTTT
CDR3: CASSRLTDAGNTIYF

size: -
V: TRBV27
D: TRBD2
J: TRBJ2-7
length: 18
DNA: TGTGCCAGCAGTTTAACCCCCCCCGCGGGGGGGTCCCCCTACGAGCAGTACTTC
CDR3: CASSLTPPAGGSPYEQYF

size: once
V: TRBV29-1
D: -
J: TRBJ2-1
length: 11
DNA: TGCAGCGTCCACGCATACAATGAGCAGTTCTTC
CDR3: CSVHAYNEQFF

size: once
V: TRBV7-3
D: -
J: TRBJ2-5
length: 13
DNA: TGTGCCAGCAGCCCATGGGACCAAGAGACCCAGTACTTC
CDR3: CASSPWDQETQYF

size: -
V: TRBV6-6
D: -
J: TRBJ2-2
length: 14
DNA: TGTGCCAGCGCGAACCTCCAAAAGACCGGGGAGCTGTTTTTT
CDR3: CASANLQKTGELFF

size: once
V: TRBV7-3
D: -
J: TRBJ2-5
length: 13
DNA: TGTGCCAGCAGCCCCGGGGTTGCAGAGACCCAGTACTTC
CDR3: CASSPGVAETQYF

size: -
V: TRBV25-1
D: TRBD2
J: TRBJ2-5
length: 15
DNA: TGTGCCAGCAGTGAATTCCGGGGGGAACAAGAGACCCAGTACTTC
CDR3: CASSEFRGEQETQYF

size: -
V: TRBV27
D: -
J: TRBJ1-5
length: 20
DNA: TGTGCCAGCGTTTTAGGGAAGAAGGTGCGGCGGGGTCCCATCATATCTCCCCAGCATTTT
CDR3: CASVLGKKVRRGPIISPQHF

size: -
V: TRBV18
D: -
J: TRBJ2-1
length: 13
DNA: TGTGCCAGCTCACCCCCTAGCCTCAATGAGCAGTTCTTC
CDR3: CASSPPSLNEQFF

size: -
V: TRBV6-5
D: -
J: TRBJ1-5
length: 15
DNA: TGTGCCAGCAGTTACCCGGGGGCGGAAGGGCAGCCCCAGCATTTT
CDR3: CASSYPGAEGQPQHF

size: -
V: TRBV7-8
D: TRBD2
J: TRBJ2-2
length: 16
DNA: TGTGCCAGCAGCTCAGGGACTAGACCCTACACCGGGGAGCTGTTTTTT
CDR3: CASSSGTRPYTGELFF

size: -
V: TRBV7-3
D: -
J: TRBJ2-5
length: 17
DNA: TGTGCCAGCAGCTTAAAGGTTCAGTGGGCTCCCCAAGAGACCCAGTACTTC
CDR3: CASSLKVQWAPQETQYF

size: -
V: TRBV9
D: -
J: TRBJ2-1
length: 14
DNA: TGTGCCAGCAGCGTCGGGACGGCCTACAATGAGCAGTTCTTC
CDR3: CASSVGTAYNEQFF

size: few
V: TRBV5-6
D: -
J: TRBJ1-4
length: 13
DNA: TGTGCCAGCAGCTTGGGCAGGGCACCTAGGAAGTTTTTT
CDR3: CASSLGRAPRKFF

size: -
V: TRBV5-1
D: TRBD2
J: TRBJ2-3
length: 14
DNA: TGCGCCAGCAGCTCCGGGACTACTGGAGATACGCAGTATTTT
CDR3: CASSSGTTGDTQYF

size: once
V: TRBV6-6
D: -
J: TRBJ2-5
length: 13
DNA: TGTGCCAGCAGCAATCGCAGGGAAGAGACCCAGTACTTC
CDR3: CASSNRREETQYF

size: -
V: TRBV3-1/TRBV3-2
D: TRBD2
J: TRBJ2-1
length: 19
DNA: TGTGCCAGCAGCCGATTAATCATAGCGGGGAAGAGCTCCTACAATGAGCAGTTCTTC
CDR3: CASSRLIIAGKSSYNEQFF

size: -
V: TRBV7-9
D: -
J: TRBJ2-1
length: 15
DNA: TGTGCCAGCAGCTTAGGGGGGGCGCAAGTCGATGAGCAGTTCTTC
CDR3: CASSLGGAQVDEQFF

size: -
V: TRBV6-5
D: -
J: TRBJ2-5
length: 13
DNA: TGTGCCAGCAGTTACTTAGGGTCGGAGACCCAGTACTTC
CDR3: CASSYLGSETQYF

size: -
V: TRBV5-1
D: -
J: TRBJ1-1
length: 14
DNA: TGCGCCAGCAGCTTGGATCCTAGAGACACCCCAGCTTTCTTT
CDR3: CASSLDPRDTPAFF

size: -
V: TRBV6-6
D: TRBD1
J: TRBJ1-1
length: 16
DNA: TGTGCCAGCAATTACGAGCGTGACAGGGGGCCCACTGAAGCTTTCTTT
CDR3: CASNYERDRGPTEAFF

size: -
V: TRBV5-1
D: -
J: TRBJ1-2
length: 15
DNA: TGCGCCAGCAGCTTGGACGCACAGGCAAGATATGGCTACACCTTC
CDR3: CASSLDAQARYGYTF

size: -
V: TRBV19
D: TRBD1
J: TRBJ2-5
length: 15
DNA: TGTGCCAGTAGTATACAGGGACAGGGAGGGGCGGCCCAGTACTTC
CDR3: CASSIQGQGGAAQYF

size: -
V: TRBV11-2
D: -
J: TRBJ2-1
length: 11
DNA: TGTGCCAGCAGCTTAGCCGAGCAGCAGTTCTTC
CDR3: CASSLAEQQFF

size: -
V: TRBV18
D: -
J: TRBJ1-6
length: 14
DNA: TGTGCCAGCTCTCCGACAGATTATAATTCACCCCTCCACTTT
CDR3: CASSPTDYNSPLHF

size: once
V: TRBV4-2
D: TRBD2
J: TRBJ2-2
length: 17
DNA: TGTGCCAGCAGCCAAGATCTTCTGCGGGGGGCCACCGGGGAGCTGTTTTTT
CDR3: CASSQDLLRGATGELFF

size: -
V: TRBV7-9
D: -
J: TRBJ2-3
length: 15
DNA: TGTGCCAGCAGCGAACCCACTAAAAGGGGAGATACGCAGTATTTT
CDR3: CASSEPTKRGDTQYF

size: -
V: TRBV10-3
D: TRBD1
J: TRBJ1-2
length: 13
DNA: TGTGCCTCCGGGGGGACAGGGGTGGATGGCTACACCTTC
CDR3: CASGGTGVDGYTF

size: -
V: TRBV5-1
D: TRBD1
J: TRBJ2-6
length: 18
DNA: TGCGCCAGCAGCTTGGCCGGACAGGGGAGCTCTGGGGCCAACGTCCTGACTTTC
CDR3: CASSLAGQGSSGANVLTF

size: -
V: TRBV18
D: TRBD1
J: TRBJ1-6
length: 16
DNA: TGTGCCAGCTCTCCCGGACAGGGCGCCCATAATTCACCCCTCCACTTT
CDR3: CASSPGQGAHNSPLHF

size: -
V: TRBV29-1
D: -
J: TRBJ1-6
length: 14
DNA: TGCAGCGTCGCGGACAGATCCATCAATTCACCCCTCCACTTT
CDR3: CSVADRSINSPLHF

size: -
V: TRBV19
D: -
J: TRBJ2-1
length: 16
DNA: TGTGCCAGTAGTACCCGGACAGTCAGGGGATTCAATGAGCAGTTCTTC
CDR3: CASSTRTVRGFNEQFF

size: -
V: TRBV6-2/TRBV6-3
D: TRBD2
J: TRBJ2-5
length: 17
DNA: TGTGCCAGCAGTTACAGTGGGGCTAGCGGGGCCCCGGAGACCCAGTACTTC
CDR3: CASSYSGASGAPETQYF